The rows below give T cell receptor beta chains drawn from one sample of a study of CD8 T cells in ankylosing spondylitis. TCRdb called the 5' RACE reads again in MiXCR, with one record for every CDR3 protein. The sample contains some 840,000 distinct CDR3 sequences, approximately 12% of which appear only once. Sequenced sample: blood, either unsorted or a sorted T cell fraction (not recorded which). The receptors here all came from a male donor with ankylosing spondylitis. The conserved cysteine and the conserved F or W are not part of the CDR3 here. Each record gives: CDR3 protein, V gene.

CDR3 protein: SAPGASENTGELF
V gene: TRBV20-1

CDR3 protein: ASSLGPGAGNTGELF
V gene: TRBV5-5

CDR3 protein: ASSEQGNTEAF
V gene: TRBV5-1

CDR3 protein: SVDRVLNTEAF
V gene: TRBV29-1

CDR3 protein: ASSPGGAYNSPLH
V gene: TRBV6-1

CDR3 protein: ASGWGAGYEQY
V gene: TRBV7-2

CDR3 protein: ASTPLGRTGELF
V gene: TRBV12-3/TRBV12-4

CDR3 protein: SAYGPPDTQY
V gene: TRBV20-1

CDR3 protein: ASSADRGRTEAF
V gene: TRBV2

CDR3 protein: ASSRAGTKQETQY
V gene: TRBV11-3

CDR3 protein: ASSPDSYNYGYT
V gene: TRBV7-8

CDR3 protein: SAPTAQYDYGYT
V gene: TRBV20-1

CDR3 protein: ASSQRQGDGYT
V gene: TRBV11-3

CDR3 protein: SARGGGTASFPDTQY
V gene: TRBV20-1

CDR3 protein: SAVPILYYEQY
V gene: TRBV20-1

CDR3 protein: ASSWKGGGYT
V gene: TRBV5-1

CDR3 protein: ASSSATGTAYYGYT
V gene: TRBV7-2

CDR3 protein: ASSPPASTNTEAF
V gene: TRBV18

CDR3 protein: SAPRDYLHGELF
V gene: TRBV20-1

CDR3 protein: ASSLGLQNTEAF
V gene: TRBV6-5

CDR3 protein: ASIQGPTNTGELF
V gene: TRBV5-6

CDR3 protein: ASSPSLGGYNEQF
V gene: TRBV18

CDR3 protein: ASSIPGLEDTQY
V gene: TRBV19

CDR3 protein: ASSYPLGRNQETQY
V gene: TRBV6-2/TRBV6-3

CDR3 protein: ASSTAGERETQY
V gene: TRBV28

CDR3 protein: SVTKGAAKETQY
V gene: TRBV20-1

CDR3 protein: ASSQATNEQF
V gene: TRBV4-2

CDR3 protein: SARVGKGNQPQH
V gene: TRBV20-1

CDR3 protein: ASSGTGIAGELF
V gene: TRBV5-1

CDR3 protein: ATSDPQAAHTNTQY
V gene: TRBV24-1

CDR3 protein: SASKGALYEQY
V gene: TRBV20-1

CDR3 protein: SARDLGTEAF
V gene: TRBV20-1

CDR3 protein: AWSVGNRGTQY
V gene: TRBV30

CDR3 protein: ASSQGLAADTDTQY
V gene: TRBV11-3

CDR3 protein: ASSWDRYSPLH
V gene: TRBV11-3

CDR3 protein: ASSPRGAGQGATEAF
V gene: TRBV7-2

CDR3 protein: ASSPTGLHYEQY
V gene: TRBV18

CDR3 protein: ASFEPDRQGGYT
V gene: TRBV5-1

CDR3 protein: ASSPSGGPDTQY
V gene: TRBV18

CDR3 protein: ASSFTSGGAGEQF
V gene: TRBV7-2

CDR3 protein: ATSATRELF
V gene: TRBV15